This TCR beta chain was captured in a study of blood T cell repertoires in COVID-19. CDR3 length equals 15 residues. Trimming pared 5 bases from V and 1 base from J, leaving 13 bases between. Germline V gene sequence: CDR1 SGHTA, CDR2 FQGTGA. Only one count was recorded for this clone. Sequencing used immunoSEQ multiplex PCR; TCRdb keeps in-frame clones, though not all of them. In the table there are 60,000 to 90,000 clones, approximately 80% of which are singletons. Sequencing was performed on peripheral blood. The rearrangement joins TRBV7-3 to TRBJ2-3; D might be TRBD2 (7 bases). The sequence derives from a man between 60 and 75 years old with active or convalescent COVID-19. The CDR3 sequence is CASSLGGAGTDTQYF. In nucleotides, the CDR3 is TGTGCCAGCAGCCTAGGGGGGGCGGGCACAGATACGCAGTATTTT.